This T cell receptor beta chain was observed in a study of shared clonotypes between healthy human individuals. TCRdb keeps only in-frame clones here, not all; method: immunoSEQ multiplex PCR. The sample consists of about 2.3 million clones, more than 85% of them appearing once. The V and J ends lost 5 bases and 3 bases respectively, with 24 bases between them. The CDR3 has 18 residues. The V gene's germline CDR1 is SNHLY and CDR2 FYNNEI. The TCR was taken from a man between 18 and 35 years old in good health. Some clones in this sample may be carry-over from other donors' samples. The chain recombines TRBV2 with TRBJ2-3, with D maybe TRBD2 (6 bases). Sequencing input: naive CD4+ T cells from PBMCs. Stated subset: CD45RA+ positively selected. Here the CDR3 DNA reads TGTGCCAGCAGTCAAAAGGGCCCTTCGTCGGGGGATACAGATACGCAGTATTTT. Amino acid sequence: CASSQKGPSSGDTDTQYF.